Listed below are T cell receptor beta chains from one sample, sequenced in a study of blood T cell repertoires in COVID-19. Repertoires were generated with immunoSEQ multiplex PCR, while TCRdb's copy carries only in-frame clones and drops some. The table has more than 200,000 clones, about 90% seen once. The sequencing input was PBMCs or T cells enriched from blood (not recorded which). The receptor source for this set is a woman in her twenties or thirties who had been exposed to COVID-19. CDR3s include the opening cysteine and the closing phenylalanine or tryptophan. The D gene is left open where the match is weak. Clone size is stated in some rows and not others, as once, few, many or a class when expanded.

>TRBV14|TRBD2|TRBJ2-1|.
TGTGCCAGCAGCCGCCGAAGGGCGGGAGGACACAATGAGCAGTTCTTC
CASSRRRAGGHNEQFF
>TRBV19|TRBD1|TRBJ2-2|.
TGTGCCAGCAAAATCCTCGGGGGACAGGGGAAGACCGGGGAGCTGTTTTTT
CASKILGGQGKTGELFF
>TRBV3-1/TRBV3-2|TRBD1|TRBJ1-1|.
TGTGCCAGCAGCCAAGAACCAGGGGGGAACACTGAAGCTTTCTTT
CASSQEPGGNTEAFF
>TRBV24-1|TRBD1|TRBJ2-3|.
TGTGCCACCAGTGATGTGAGACAGGGGGGGGTAGATACGCAGTATTTT
CATSDVRQGGVDTQYF
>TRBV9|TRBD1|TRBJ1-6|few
TGTGCCAGCAGCGCTCGACAGGGTACACCCCTCCACTTT
CASSARQGTPLHF
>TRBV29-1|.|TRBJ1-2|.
TGCAGCGTTGAAGAGTCCAGGGTATATGGCTACACCTTC
CSVEESRVYGYTF
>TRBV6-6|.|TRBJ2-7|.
TGTGCCAGCAGTTTACCACGACAGGGCGCGGGGGAGCAGTACTTC
CASSLPRQGAGEQYF
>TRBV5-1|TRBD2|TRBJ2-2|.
TGCGCCAGCAGCTTGATCCTAGCGGGCCTTCTCGCGAACACCGGGGAGCTGTTTTTT
CASSLILAGLLANTGELFF
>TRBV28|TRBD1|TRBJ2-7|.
TGTGCCAGCAGGGGGGACAGGGGAGGTTACGAGCAGTACTTC
CASRGDRGGYEQYF
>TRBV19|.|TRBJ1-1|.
TGTGCCAGTAGTATAGACATCTTGCCGAGGGGGGCTTTCTTT
CASSIDILPRGAFF
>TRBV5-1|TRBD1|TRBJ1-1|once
TGCGCCAGCCGAAAAGGAGTAGGACAGGTACAGACAGAAGCTTTCTTT
CASRKGVGQVQTEAFF